The 12 T cell receptor beta chains below were found in one sample sequenced in a study of Ad26.COV2.S vaccination and SARS-CoV-2 variants. This table comes from immunoSEQ multiplex PCR, and its TCRdb copy is limited to in-frame clones, with some not included. The sample lists around 370,000 clones; under 95% were seen once. Sequences were derived from peripheral blood, sampled after recovery from COVID-19. Receptor source: a human donor who had recovered from COVID-19.

This CDR3 reads CASSFSGGAYEQYF. CDR3 nucleotide sequence: TGTGCCAGCAGCTTTAGCGGGGGGGCCTACGAGCAGTACTTC. V usage is TRBV5-4 and J usage is TRBJ2-7, with 11 bases lining up with TRBD2. The CDR3 loop spans 14 amino acids. From germline, CDR1 is SGHNT and CDR2 YYREEE (reference sequence). J lost 2 bases, V lost 2 bases, and 0 bases had no gene match. The entire variable domain, with the rest obtained from reference TRBV5-4 and TRBJ2-7, is as follows: ETGVTQSPTHLIKTRGQQVTLRCSSQSGHNTVSWYQQALGQGPQFIFQYYREEENGRGNFPPRFSGLQFPNYSSELNVNALELDDSALYLCASSFSGGAYEQYFGPGTRLTVT.

The CDR3 region is CASSPGTANNEKLFF. CDR3 nucleotides: TGCGCCAGCAGCCCGGGGACAGCCAATAATGAAAAACTGTTTTTT. The V call is TRBV4-3, the J call TRBJ1-4, with 7 positions matching TRBD1. The ends lost 4 bases at V and 4 bases at J; junction bases unmatched: 6. CDR3 length: 15 amino acids. Germline assignment: CDR1 LGHNA and CDR2 YSLEER.

The chain recombines TRBV5-1 with TRBJ2-7, with D possibly being TRBD2 (6 bases). The length of the CDR3 is 14 residues. Per the germline V gene, CDR1 is SGHRS and CDR2 is YFSETQ. Trimming removed 4 bases at V and 0 bases at J, with 11 bases between. Here the CDR3 DNA reads TGCGCCAGCAGCCTCTCGGGAGTCTCCTACGAGCAGTACTTC. Amino acid sequence: CASSLSGVSYEQYF.

This clone was detected once. The chain links TRBV4-1 to TRBJ2-1; 9 bases agree with TRBD2. CDR1 MGHRA and CDR2 YSYEKL come from the germline V gene. V shed 3 bases and J 9 bases; nucleotides not matched to a gene: 12. This CDR3 is 16 amino acids long. The CDR3 region has the DNA TGCGCCAGCAGCCAGAGTTGGAGCGGGGGGCGGGGTGAGCAGTTCTTC. Protein product: CASSQSWSGGRGEQFF.

This chain's CDR3 is CASSQDRGGGYGYTF. The CDR3 DNA is TGTGCCAGCAGCCAAGATCGAGGGGGCGGCTATGGCTACACCTTC. V usage is TRBV14 and J usage is TRBJ1-2; 7 nucleotides match TRBD1. The V and J ends lost 0 bases and 4 bases, in that order; junction bases with no gene match: 5. CDR3 size: 15 residues. CDR1 SGHDN and CDR2 FVKESK come from the germline V gene.

CDR3 DNA: TGTGCCAGCAGACCTAGCGGGGGGGCCTACGAGCAGTACTTC. It yields the protein CASRPSGGAYEQYF. J is TRBJ2-7 and V is TRBV27; the match to TRBD2 covers 12 bases. J gave up 2 bases and V 6 bases, and 2 bases lay outside the gene matches. This CDR3 region has 14 residues. Per germline, CDR1 MNHEY and CDR2 SMNVEV (reference sequence).

The chain couples TRBV7-9 to TRBJ1-1; perhaps TRBD1 as D (5 bases). V was pared by 5 bases and J by 1 base, with 11 bases between. This CDR3 region has 14 residues. Germline CDR1 and CDR2: SEHNR and FQNEAQ (reference sequence). CDR3 protein: CASSPRGGNTEAFF. DNA of the CDR3: TGTGCCAGCAGCCCGAGGGGAGGGAACACTGAAGCTTTCTTT.

The chain combines TRBV2 with TRBJ1-2; 11 nucleotides align to TRBD1. The CDR3 totals 13 residues. Germline CDR1 reads SNHLY; CDR2 reads FYNNEI. V lost 6 bases and J lost 8; bases outside the gene matches: 5. DNA of the CDR3: TGTGCCAGCAGCATGGACAGGGGGCAAGGCTACACCTTC. Encoded protein: CASSMDRGQGYTF. Looking up the rest from reference TRBV2 and TRBJ1-2 gives the full variable domain: EPEVTQTPSHQVTQMGQEVILRCVPISNHLYFYWYRQILGQKVEFLVSFYNNEISEKSEIFDDQFSVERPDGSNFTLKIRSTKLEDSAMYFCASSMDRGQGYTFGSGTRLTVV.

The chain employs TRBV12-3 or TRBV12-4 and TRBJ2-7, with D unclear. The length of the CDR3 is 12 residues. V lost 2 bases to trimming and J lost 4 bases, with 6 bases between them. In DNA, the CDR3 is TGTGCCAGCAGTTTAAGGAATTACGAGCAGTACTTC. It yields the protein CASSLRNYEQYF.

V gene TRBV4-1 combines with J gene TRBJ1-1, with TRBD1 matching over 7 bases. V shed 3 bases, J shed 11 bases, and the junction held 12 bases outside the gene matches. Per germline, CDR1 MGHRA and CDR2 YSYEKL. The CDR3 totals 14 residues. The CDR3 nucleotides are TGCGCCAGCAGCCACCAACAGGGGACCTACGCGGCTTTCTTT. Its protein is CASSHQQGTYAAFF.

This chain links TRBV4-1 with TRBJ1-2, with D possibly TRBD1 on 5 matching bases. Germline V CDR1 and CDR2: MGHRA, YSYEKL. Trimming left V 0 bases short and J 4 bases short, with 12 bases between. The CDR3 is 15 residues long. The CDR3 region is CASSQEAGTFYGYTF. DNA for the CDR3: TGCGCCAGCAGCCAAGAAGCTGGGACCTTCTATGGCTACACCTTC.

This rearrangement joins TRBV9 to TRBJ2-1, with D tentatively TRBD2 (6 bases). The CDR3 consists of 16 residues. Germline CDR1 and CDR2: SGDLS and YYNGEE. Trimming left V 0 bases short and J 4 bases short, with 14 bases between. CDR3: CASSVGGVEYYNEQFF. The CDR3 DNA reads as TGTGCCAGCAGCGTAGGCGGGGTCGAATATTACAATGAGCAGTTCTTC.